This T cell receptor beta chain was identified during a study of Ad26.COV2.S vaccination and SARS-CoV-2 variants. At the level of the study: Participants got Ad26.COV2.S intramuscularly, once or twice 56 days apart.

The V gene's germline CDR1 is MNHEY and CDR2 SMNVEV (reference sequence). CDR3 length: 15 residues. V was trimmed by 5 bases and J by 0 bases, leaving 11 bases between them. Treatment given: some 20 received Ad26.COV2.S at low or high dose, single or two shots; about 5 received placebo; per-sample allocation not given. After the first vaccine or placebo injection, samples were drawn on day 63. As its vector, the vaccine had Ad26, which expressed Wuhan-strain SARS-CoV-2 spike. Study-level findings and limits: Spike-specific TCR breadth in vaccine recipients exceeded that seen in placebo recipients. Vaccinated and placebo-treated recipients had similar non-spike TCR breadth.

As for this clone: No antigen is known for it.

Only in-frame clones appear in the TCRdb table, and some are missing; sequencing was by immunoSEQ multiplex PCR. The sample has about 440,000 clones, around 85% seen once. The sequence was collected from a person aged 18 to 59 who received the Ad26.COV2.S COVID-19 vaccine or a placebo. The J gene is TRBJ1-5, the V gene TRBV27; no firm D call. The sequencing here drew on peripheral blood, taken in a trial of Ad26.COV2.S vaccine versus placebo. The DNA for the CDR3 is TGTGCCAGCAGTCGCGGCGTCGGTAGCAATCAGCCCCAGCATTTT. Encoded protein: CASSRGVGSNQPQHF.